This T cell receptor (beta chain) stems from a study of chemoradiotherapy in HPV16-positive cancers. CDR3 length equals 18 residues. The V end was cut by 4 bases, the J end by 4 bases, with 22 bases between. The germline gives CDR1 SGHDN, CDR2 FVKESK. The assay was immunoSEQ multiplex PCR, and TCRdb's table has in-frame clones only and misses some. Of roughly 39,000 clones in the sample, more than 75% are singletons; the top ten hold under 5.5%. The input for sequencing was blood, taken from a patient who underwent chemoradiotherapy. The chain has TRBV14 and TRBJ2-2, with D possibly matching TRBD1 (5 bases). The TCR was taken from a human donor with HPV-associated anogenital cancer. CDR3 loop: CASSPNKGARNPTGELFF. The CDR3 coding sequence is TGTGCCAGCAGCCCGAACAAAGGGGCAAGAAATCCCACCGGGGAGCTGTTTTTT.